This T cell receptor (beta chain) was recorded in a study of technical replicates of blood from a few donors. The table came from immunoSEQ multiplex PCR; TCRdb's copy has only in-frame clones and leaves some out. The repertoire holds under 90,000 clones, with about 93% as singletons. Trimming took off 4 bases at V and 0 bases at J, with 7 bases between the two ends. The germline V gene has CDR1 GTSNPN and CDR2 SVGIG (reference sequence). This CDR3 has 12 residues. The chain joins TRBV30 to TRBJ2-7; D gene unclear. Material for sequencing was T cells isolated from PBMCs. The TCR comes from a human donor in good health. This CDR3 is CAWNPSSYEQYF. The DNA of the CDR3 is TGTGCCTGGAACCCGAGCTCCTACGAGCAGTACTTC.